The 2 T cell receptor beta chains below were found in one sample sequenced in a study of CD8+ T cells in alopecia areata. TCR sequencing used cDNA made by reverse transcription of extracted RNA. Assay: immunoSEQ multiplex PCR; the TCRdb copy retains only in-frame clones and omits some. Of over 150,000 clones in the sample, roughly three fifths are singletons; the top ten hold around 3%. Described treatment: oral pan-JAK inhibitor, 5-10 mg twice daily. This specimen was CD4+ T cells sorted from blood, taken at week 4, from a patient treated with tofacitinib. These receptors were obtained from a human donor with alopecia areata.

The rearrangement uses TRBV5-1 and TRBJ2-4; D is unclear. The V end was cut by 2 bases, the J end by 6 bases, with 9 bases between. CDR1 and CDR2 from the germline V gene are SGHRS and YFSETQ. This CDR3 is 13 amino acids long. The CDR3 bases are TGCGCCAGCAGCTTAGAGGCTTTAAACATTCAGTACTTC. Translating it yields CASSLEALNIQYF.

The CDR3 nucleotides are TGTGCCAGCTCACCACGGCCTAGCGGGGCGGGGAGCGCAGATACGCAGTATTTT. This translates into CASSPRPSGAGSADTQYF. The chain uses TRBV18 and TRBJ2-3, with 9 bases aligning to TRBD2. The CDR3 has 18 amino acids. Trimming took 1 base from V and 4 from J; bases not matched to a gene: 12. Germline V gene data show CDR1 as KGHSH and CDR2 as LQKENI.